The 8 T cell receptor beta chains presented below share a single source sample, sequenced in a study of CD8+ T cells in alopecia areata. The sequencing template was cDNA reverse transcribed from extracted RNA. Clones were sequenced by immunoSEQ multiplex PCR, and TCRdb holds only the in-frame ones, with some missing. The sample was found to contain around 290,000 clones, and every one recurs. Cell sorting was performed on pooled cutaneous lymph node cells with CD4, CD8alpha, NKG2D, NKG2ACE and other markers. The sequenced sample was CD4+ T cells sorted from a lymph node. These receptors all come from a C3H/HeJ mouse with alopecia areata. This strain's MHC haplotype is H2-k.

This clone was observed a few times. The gene names here belong to mouse. The read terminates 4 residues ahead of where the CDR3 ends, so the germline J gene completes it. This chain connects TRBV1 to TRBJ1-1; 8 nucleotides line up with TRBD1. Trimming at V came to 0 bases and at J to 3 bases, leaving 3 bases not matched to a gene. This CDR3 has 15 residues. Germline V gene data show CDR1 as NSQYPW and CDR2 as LRSPGD (reference sequence). CDR3 in amino acids: CTCSADQQGDTEVFF. Incomplete CDR3 DNA: TGCACCTGCAGTGCAGATCAACAGGGGGACACA.

The sample holds a few counts of this clone. The listed genes are named as in mouse. The CDR3 goes on 4 residues after the read ends, and that part is filled in from the germline J gene. This chain joins TRBV13-1 and TRBJ2-7; 12 nucleotides align to TRBD2. The germline CDR1 and CDR2 sequences are NSHNY and SYGAGN. The length of the CDR3 is 14 residues. CDR3 protein: CASSQDWGGYEQYF. The CDR3 DNA, read in part, is TGTGCCAGCAGCCAGGACTGGGGGGGATAT.

This clone appeared a few times. Germline and genes: mouse. The CDR3 goes on 4 residues after the read ends, and that part is filled in from the germline J gene. This chain connects TRBV13-1 to TRBJ2-7; possible D gene TRBD2, 5 bases. This CDR3 contains 14 residues. The germline V gene has CDR1 NSHNY and CDR2 SYGAGN. Deletions cut 0 bases from V and 2 bases from J, with 9 bases between. This CDR3 is CASSDVGNTYEQYF. The DNA read from the CDR3 is TGTGCCAGCAGTGATGTGGGGAATACCTAT.

A remark on this clone: Any gene name here is a mouse gene name. The read comes to an end 4 residues before the CDR3 does, leaving the germline J gene to fill in the end. V gene TRBV5 combines with J gene TRBJ2-7, with no clear D. Germline lookup yields CDR1 LGHNA and CDR2 YNLKQL (reference sequence). This CDR3 contains 13 residues. CDR3 DNA, as far as it was read: TGTGCCAGCAGCCAAGATTATGGGTAT. Its protein product is CASSQDYGY. The whole CDR3 protein reads CASSQDYGYEQYF.

Only a few counts were recorded for this clone. Mouse gene names apply. The missing CDR3 end, 4 residues past where the read stops, is filled in from the germline J gene. This sequence joins TRBV5 and TRBJ1-1; possibly TRBD1 for D (5 bases). The CDR3 is 14 residues long. Germline V lookup: CDR1 LGHNA, CDR2 YNLKQL (reference sequence). V was pared by 3 bases and J by 4 bases, with 12 bases between. This chain's CDR3 is CASSQEGRGTEVFF. The CDR3 bases that were read are TGTGCCAGCAGCCAGGAGGGGAGGGGCACA.

A note on this clone: Mouse names are used for the genes. The sequenced fragment ends 4 residues before the CDR3 boundary, so the rest is inferred from the germline J gene. V and J are TRBV19 and TRBJ1-2; 8 bases are shared with TRBD1. Germline values: CDR1 FNHDT, CDR2 SITEND (reference sequence). This CDR3 is built from 14 residues. The CDR3 region is CASRPQGVVPDYTF. The CDR3 DNA, read in part, is TGTGCCAGCAGACCACAGGGGGTAGTACCC.

This clone showed up just a few times. Gene names refer to mouse genes. The read terminates 4 residues before the CDR3 end, so the remaining end is supplied by the germline J gene. This chain connects TRBV13-1 to TRBJ1-1; TRBD1 agrees at 10 bases. V was pared by 5 bases and J by 0 bases, with 1 base of the junction left unmatched. This CDR3 region has 14 residues. Germline V gives CDR1 NSHNY, CDR2 SYGAGN. The chain's CDR3 is CASRGQGSNTEVFF. Incomplete CDR3 DNA: TGTGCCAGCAGGGGACAGGGGTCAAACACA.

The table lists this clone with a few counts. The germline and genes are mouse ones. The read stops 4 residues short of the end of the CDR3; the missing end is completed from the germline J gene. The chain links TRBV13-1 to TRBJ2-7, with a tentative D call TRBD2 (6 bases). CDR1 and CDR2 (germline): NSHNY, SYGAGN. V gave up 3 bases and J gave up 2 bases, with 9 bases separating them. The CDR3 extends over 13 amino acids. CDR3 bases read: TGTGCCAGCAGTGGCTGGGGTCCCTAT. Translating it yields CASSGWGPY. The entire CDR3 protein is CASSGWGPYEQYF.